This passage covers 8 T cell receptor beta chains from one sample sequenced in a study of T cells in Graves' hyperthyroidism and ophthalmopathy. Amplified regions were TCR beta CDR3 sequences from RNA transcripts. TCR CDR3 underwent first-round RT-PCR with the HTBI primer set. MiXCR, run by TCRdb on the multiplex PCR reads, gives a single entry per CDR3 protein. The sample records 250,000 to 350,000 distinct CDR3 sequences, 15% to 20% being singletons. The sequencing input was blood. Receptor source: a woman aged 55-70 years with Graves' ophthalmopathy.

In its sample, this clonotype was seen many times. CDR3 nucleotides: TGTGCCAGCAGGCGACAGGGGGACACTGAAGCTTTCTTT. Translated, it gives CASRRQGDTEAFF. This chain connects TRBV6-1 to TRBJ1-1, with 9 bases matching TRBD1. This CDR3 region has 13 residues. With V trimmed by 6 bases and J by 3 bases, 2 bases remained unmatched. Germline V gene sequence: CDR1 MNHNS, CDR2 SASEGT.

The chain recombines TRBV18 with TRBJ1-2; D might be TRBD1 (6 bases). Deletions cut 4 bases from V and 4 bases from J, with 13 bases between. The V gene's germline CDR1 is KGHSH and CDR2 LQKENI. The CDR3 loop spans 14 amino acids. CDR3 sequence: CASSLSDSSYGYTF. The DNA of the CDR3 is TGTGCCAGCTCACTCTCGGACAGCTCCTATGGCTACACCTTC.

The chain carries TRBV5-1 and TRBJ2-3, with 8 positions matching TRBD2. Germline V lookup: CDR1 SGHRS, CDR2 YFSETQ. The V segment lost 0 bases and the J segment 2 bases; nucleotides outside the gene matches: 11. The CDR3 sequence is 18 residues long. CDR3 DNA: TGCGCCAGCAGCTTGGCCGCGTCTAGCGGGTCTTACACAGATACGCAGTATTTT. It is translated as CASSLAASSGSYTDTQYF.

CDR3 sequence (DNA): TGCGCCAGCTCGTTCGGGGGGACCCAGTACTTC. Translated: CASSFGGTQYF. This chain joins TRBV10-2 and TRBJ2-5; possibly TRBD2 for D (6 bases). This CDR3 is built from 11 residues. Germline V gene sequence: CDR1 WSHSY, CDR2 SAAADI. Trimming left V 8 bases short and J 7 bases short, with 11 bases between.

The CDR3 coding sequence is TGCAGTGCTAGAGACCCGCAGGGACGAAATCAGCCCCAGCATTTT. Translation gives CSARDPQGRNQPQHF. The V call is TRBV20-1, the J call TRBJ1-5; D is perhaps TRBD1 (5 bases). Germline CDR1 DFQATT, CDR2 SNEGSKA (reference sequence). This CDR3 has 15 amino acids. V gave up 0 bases and J gave up 4 bases, with 13 bases separating them.

As to this clonotype: This may arise from a read error, as a much more abundant clone is one base away. The V call is TRBV28, the J call TRBJ2-7; TRBD1 matches at 11 bases. CDR1 is MDHEN and CDR2 is SYDVKM in the germline V gene. The CDR3 has 14 residues. CDR3 region: CAGSFGQGADEQYF. The CDR3 region has the DNA TGTGCCGGCAGTTTCGGACAGGGGGCGGACGAGCAGTACTTC.

Many counts were recorded for this clonotype. The chain joins TRBV6-1 to TRBJ2-7; 7 nucleotides align to TRBD2. V gave up 7 bases and J gave up 1 base; unmatched junction bases: 10. This CDR3 region has 15 residues. CDR1 and CDR2 (germline): MNHNS, SASEGT. In nucleotides, the CDR3 is TGTGCCAGCATCCCGGGGGGTAGCGAGTCCTACGAGCAGTACTTC. As protein: CASIPGGSESYEQYF.

This clonotype was picked up many times. The chain combines TRBV5-1 with TRBJ1-3, with TRBD1 matching 7 bases. V trimming: 4 bases; J trimming: 0 bases; junction bases outside the gene matches: 4. This CDR3 contains 15 residues. Germline CDR1 SGHRS, CDR2 YFSETQ. The CDR3 reads CASSRDSLSGNTIYF. The CDR3 DNA reads TGCGCCAGCAGCCGGGACAGTCTCTCTGGAAACACCATATATTTT.